This is a list of T cell receptor beta chains from one sample in a study of radiotherapy plus CTLA-4 blockade in lung cancer. The assay was immunoSEQ multiplex PCR, and TCRdb's table has in-frame clones only and misses some. The table has approximately 47,000 clones, around 63% seen once. The sequencing used peripheral blood, collected from a patient treated with radiotherapy plus ipilimumab. The receptors were gathered from a human donor with non-small cell lung cancer who had a partial response to radiotherapy plus ipilimumab. The CDR3 runs from the conserved cysteine through the conserved F or W. The order of the fields is J gene, CDR3 length, D gene, clone size, V gene, CDR3 DNA, CDR3 protein. A D gene is named only where the DNA matches it firmly. Clone size is not always given. Where it is, it says once, few, many or a class for expanded clones.

>TRBJ1-2|15|-|-|TRBV7-2
TGTGCCAGCAGCCAAGCGACCCCGGCTAACTATGGCTACACCTTC
CASSQATPANYGYTF
>TRBJ2-3|15|-|-|TRBV11-2
TGTGCCAGCAGCTTAGGGAGGACCAGCACAGATACGCAGTATTTT
CASSLGRTSTDTQYF
>TRBJ2-1|15|TRBD2|-|TRBV5-6
TGTGCCAGCAGCTTGGGCGGGGGGCAAGGCAATGAGCAGTTCTTC
CASSLGGGQGNEQFF
>TRBJ1-5|14|TRBD1|-|TRBV7-9
TGTGCCAGCAGCTTACCAGGGGGAAATCAGCCCCAGCATTTT
CASSLPGGNQPQHF
>TRBJ2-1|16|TRBD1|-|TRBV27
TGTGCCAGCAGTTTACCCCGACAGGGCCCCTACAATGAGCAGTTCTTC
CASSLPRQGPYNEQFF
>TRBJ1-5|13|-|-|TRBV6-1
TGTGCCAGCAGCATCATGAGCAATCAGCCCCAGCATTTT
CASSIMSNQPQHF
>TRBJ2-4|13|-|-|TRBV6-5
TGTGCCAGCAGTAAGACCAGGGAAAACATTCAGTACTTC
CASSKTRENIQYF
>TRBJ1-1|16|-|-|TRBV18
TGTGCCAGCTCACCACAGCAAGCTGGCGGGAACACTGAAGCTTTCTTT
CASSPQQAGGNTEAFF
>TRBJ1-1|17|-|few|TRBV19
TGTGCCAGTAGTATGAATTTCAGGGGCGCAGTTGTCACTGAAGCTTTCTTT
CASSMNFRGAVVTEAFF
>TRBJ1-2|13|-|-|TRBV7-9
TGTGCCAGCAGCTTAGTAGGGGCCGAAGGCTACACCTTC
CASSLVGAEGYTF
>TRBJ2-7|17|TRBD1|-|TRBV18
TGTGCCAGCTCTCCTACAATACCGGGACAGGGATCCGGGGAGCAGTACTTC
CASSPTIPGQGSGEQYF
>TRBJ2-3|15|TRBD2|-|TRBV6-5
TGTGCCAGCAGTTTCTTGACTAGCGGGAGCGATACGCAGTATTTT
CASSFLTSGSDTQYF
>TRBJ2-7|13|-|-|TRBV6-6
TGTGCCAGCAGTTACCGACGTGGGTACAGTTCAGTCTTC
CASSYRRGYSSVF
>TRBJ2-1|16|-|once|TRBV11-3
TGTGCCAGCAGTCAAAGACAGGTTGGAACCTACAATGAGCAGTTCTTC
CASSQRQVGTYNEQFF
>TRBJ2-1|13|-|-|TRBV14
TGTGCCAGCAGCCAAGACCTAAACAATGAGCAGTTCTTC
CASSQDLNNEQFF
>TRBJ1-1|13|-|-|TRBV4-3
TGCGCCAGCAGCCATCGGGGAGAAACTGAAGCTTTCTTT
CASSHRGETEAFF
>TRBJ1-1|13|-|-|TRBV6-4
TGTGCCAGCAGTGACAGGCAGGACACTGAAGCTTTCTTT
CASSDRQDTEAFF
>TRBJ2-2|16|-|many|TRBV7-2
TGTGCCAGCAGCGAACGTGGTAGTTTTGCCACCGGGGAGCTGTTTTTT
CASSERGSFATGELFF
>TRBJ2-3|13|-|-|TRBV5-6
TGTGCCAGCAGCTTGGAATACTCAGATACGCAGTATTTT
CASSLEYSDTQYF
>TRBJ1-4|16|-|-|TRBV18
TGTGCCAGCTCATCGGGACTTCCGTCAACTAATGAAAAACTGTTTTTT
CASSSGLPSTNEKLFF
>TRBJ2-3|14|-|few|TRBV5-4
TGTGCCAGCAGCGCGTCGTTGGGCACAGATACGCAGTATTTT
CASSASLGTDTQYF
>TRBJ2-5|16|-|-|TRBV9
TGTGCCAGCAGCCCTCGACAGCAGGCGTACCAAGAGACCCAGTACTTC
CASSPRQQAYQETQYF
>TRBJ2-7|14|TRBD2|-|TRBV5-1
TGCGCCAGCAGCCGGACTAGCGGTACCTACGAGCAGTACTTC
CASSRTSGTYEQYF
>TRBJ1-2|12|-|once|TRBV29-1
TGCAGCGTTGACCACGGGGGGGGTGGCTACACCTTC
CSVDHGGGGYTF
>TRBJ1-1|13|-|few|TRBV2
TGTGCCGGGGCCGGGTTTGAGGACACTGAAGCTTTCTTT
CAGAGFEDTEAFF
>TRBJ1-1|15|TRBD1|-|TRBV5-6
TGTGCCAGCACTCGACAGGGGCGGGGGGGGACTGAAGCTTTCTTT
CASTRQGRGGTEAFF
>TRBJ2-7|12|-|-|TRBV29-1
TGCAGCGCCACTACAGGGAACTACGAGCAGTACTTC
CSATTGNYEQYF
>TRBJ2-5|15|TRBD1|-|TRBV11-2
TGTGCCAGCAGCTTAGGACAGGGTAGGCAAGAGACCCAGTACTTC
CASSLGQGRQETQYF
>TRBJ2-1|15|TRBD2|few|TRBV18
TGTGCCAGCTCACCCCCGACTAGCGGGTACAATGAGCAGTTCTTC
CASSPPTSGYNEQFF
>TRBJ1-5|14|-|-|TRBV7-2
TGTGCCAGCAGCGAGACAGTTAGCAATCAGCCCCAGCATTTT
CASSETVSNQPQHF
>TRBJ2-7|13|TRBD1|-|TRBV12-5
TGTGCTAGTGGTGGGACAGGGTTCGGCGAGCAGTACTTC
CASGGTGFGEQYF
>TRBJ2-3|15|TRBD1|-|TRBV30
TGTGCCTGGAGTCGGGACAGGGGGCGCGCAGATACGCAGTATTTT
CAWSRDRGRADTQYF
>TRBJ2-1|12|-|-|TRBV30
TGTGCCTGGACAGCGATCCGCAATGAGCAGTTCTTC
CAWTAIRNEQFF
>TRBJ1-1|13|-|-|TRBV4-3
TGCGCCAGCAGCCAAGCGGCAGGGCGTGAAGCTTTCTTT
CASSQAAGREAFF
>TRBJ1-4|15|-|-|TRBV19
TGTGCCAGTAGTATATCGGTTGGCGGAAATGAAAAACTGTTTTTT
CASSISVGGNEKLFF
>TRBJ2-5|12|-|-|TRBV2
TGTGCCAGGACACCGAACCAAGAGACCCAGTACTTC
CARTPNQETQYF
>TRBJ2-7|13|-|-|TRBV18
TGTGCCAGCTCACAGGGGTTAAGGAACGAGCAGTACTTC
CASSQGLRNEQYF
>TRBJ2-7|15|TRBD1|once|TRBV5-6
TGTGCCAGCAGCTTGGGGGGGGGACAGGGTTTAAGGCAGTACTTC
CASSLGGGQGLRQYF
>TRBJ2-5|12|-|-|TRBV19
TGTGCCACCGGACACTCCGACGAAACCCAGTACTTC
CATGHSDETQYF
>TRBJ1-2|13|-|-|TRBV12-5
TGTGCTAGTGGTTTGGGCAGGGGCTCTGGCTACACCTTC
CASGLGRGSGYTF
>TRBJ1-4|16|-|-|TRBV6-1
TGTGCCAGCAGTGATATTGCAGGGGCCCTAAATGAAAAACTGTTTTTT
CASSDIAGALNEKLFF
>TRBJ2-5|13|-|-|TRBV7-2
TGTGCCAGCAGCCCCCAGGGGATCGAGACCCAGTACTTC
CASSPQGIETQYF
>TRBJ1-1|15|TRBD1|medium-sized|TRBV19
TGTGCCAGTAATGGGGGGGGACAGGGGAACACTGAAGCTTTCTTT
CASNGGGQGNTEAFF
>TRBJ1-5|16|TRBD1|-|TRBV6-1
TGTGCCAGCAGTGGCCGGGACAGGACTAGCAATCAGCCCCAGCATTTT
CASSGRDRTSNQPQHF
>TRBJ1-2|11|-|-|TRBV29-1
TGCAGCGTTGAACAGAACTATGGCTACACCTTC
CSVEQNYGYTF
>TRBJ2-1|16|-|once|TRBV10-3
TGTGCCATGGCCCCCCAGGGCACAACTTTCTACAATGAGCAGTTCTTC
CAMAPQGTTFYNEQFF
>TRBJ2-3|15|-|-|TRBV6-1
TGTGCCAGCAGCCCCTTCGGGGGGCAGGGAGATACGCAGTATTTT
CASSPFGGQGDTQYF
>TRBJ1-5|17|TRBD1|once|TRBV4-1
TGCGCCAGCAGCCAAGCCCCACCGGGACAGGGTGGCCAGCCCCAGCATTTT
CASSQAPPGQGGQPQHF